Presented here are 14 T cell receptor beta chains from one specimen sequenced in a study of blood T cell repertoires in COVID-19. Repertoires were generated with immunoSEQ multiplex PCR, while TCRdb's copy carries only in-frame clones and drops some. This sample yields more than 150,000 clones, of which over 70% are seen a single time; roughly 0.6% belongs to the top ten. The sequenced material came from peripheral blood. The receptors derive from a man in his 60s with acute or convalescent COVID-19.

The chain couples TRBV5-5 to TRBJ2-5; 8 nucleotides match TRBD2. The CDR3 is 18 residues long. Trimming at V came to 3 bases and at J to 4 bases, leaving 17 bases not matched to a gene. Germline V CDR1 and CDR2: SGHKS, YYEKEE (reference sequence). CDR3: CASSSGRGSEAGVETQYF. Here the CDR3 DNA reads TGTGCCAGCAGCTCCGGGAGGGGAAGCGAAGCGGGAGTAGAGACCCAGTACTTC.

The rearrangement links TRBV21-1 to TRBJ2-7; TRBD2, the table's D call, lacks a check against the DNA. TRBV21-1 is a pseudogene segment. CDR3 length: 14 amino acids. The CDR3 sequence: CASSNGGRLDEQYF. Written as DNA, the CDR3 is TGTGCCAGCAGCAATGGGGGGAGGCTAGACGAGCAGTACTTC.

The CDR3 reads CASSAKQGASSYEQYF. Written as DNA, the CDR3 is TGTGCCAGCAGCGCTAAACAGGGGGCGAGCTCCTACGAGCAGTACTTC. V usage is TRBV7-9 and J usage is TRBJ2-7; the match to TRBD1 covers 9 bases. Looked up from germline, CDR1 is SEHNR and CDR2 is FQNEAQ (reference sequence). Losses at the gene ends were 5 bases for V and 0 bases for J; bases not matched to a gene: 8. The CDR3 has 16 residues.

Only a few counts were recorded for this clone. This chain connects TRBV6-5 to TRBJ1-5, with 9 positions matching TRBD1. Germline CDR1 is MNHEY and CDR2 is SVGAGI. V gave up 7 bases and J gave up 2 bases; unmatched junction bases: 3. There are 14 residues in the CDR3. CDR3 bases: TGTGCCAGCACCAGGACAGGGGGCAATCAGCCCCAGCATTTT. Translating it yields CASTRTGGNQPQHF.

The J gene is TRBJ2-7, the V gene TRBV6-5; TRBD1 matches at 10 bases. The germline V gene has CDR1 MNHEY and CDR2 SVGAGI. V lost 5 bases and J lost 7; bases outside the gene matches: 8. This CDR3 contains 14 residues. Written as DNA, the CDR3 is TGTGCCAGCAGTCCGCGACAGGGGGCTGTAGAGCAGTACTTC. Encoded protein: CASSPRQGAVEQYF.

J is TRBJ2-7 and V is TRBV6-6; D gene ambiguous. Germline CDR1 MNHNY, CDR2 SVGAGI (reference sequence). The V and J ends lost 6 bases and 3 bases respectively, with 15 bases between them. CDR3 length: 14 amino acids. CDR3 nucleotide sequence: TGTGCCAGCAGCCCAAACGACTTCCTCTACGAGCAGTACTTC. Amino acids: CASSPNDFLYEQYF.

The CDR3 protein is CASSSPGQGVGYGYTF. The CDR3 DNA reads as TGTGCCAGCAGTTCCCCCGGACAGGGGGTGGGCTATGGCTACACCTTC. The rearrangement joins TRBV28 to TRBJ1-2; 10 nucleotides match TRBD1. CDR1 is MDHEN, CDR2 SYDVKM, per germline. The CDR3 covers 16 residues. J lost 4 bases, V lost 4 bases, and 9 bases had no gene match.

The chain couples TRBV11-3 to TRBJ2-5; 8 bases map to TRBD2. The V gene end was trimmed by 1 base and the J gene end by 2 bases; junction bases not matched to a gene: 9. This CDR3 has 17 amino acids. CDR1 is SGHNT, CDR2 YENEEA, per germline. Written as DNA, the CDR3 is TGTGCCAGCAGCTTAGGTCAACAAGCGGGGGTGCAAGAGACCCAGTACTTC. It yields the protein CASSLGQQAGVQETQYF.

Written as DNA, the CDR3 is TGCGCCAGCAGCCAAACAGGGGGCGTGGAATATGGCTACACCTTC. Protein: CASSQTGGVEYGYTF. The chain links TRBV4-3 to TRBJ1-2; 9 nucleotides match TRBD1. The CDR3 length is 15 residues. The germline CDR1 and CDR2 sequences are LGHNA and YSLEER. V was pared by 2 bases and J by 5 bases, with 6 bases of the junction left unmatched.

V and J are TRBV3-1 (or the pseudogene TRBV3-2) and TRBJ2-1; TRBD2 is a possible D gene (7 bases). The CDR3 has 15 amino acids. Germline values: CDR1 LGHDT, CDR2 YNNKEL (reference sequence). V shed 4 bases and J shed 2 bases, with 12 bases lying between them. CDR3 amino acids: CASSRGGPTYNEQFF. DNA of the CDR3: TGTGCCAGCAGCCGGGGGGGGCCTACCTACAATGAGCAGTTCTTC.

This chain connects TRBV5-6 to TRBJ1-3; 7 bases map to TRBD1. V lost 4 bases and J lost 0; bases outside the gene matches: 7. The CDR3 totals 16 residues. CDR1 and CDR2 (germline): SGHDT, YYEEEE. CDR3 bases: TGTGCCAGCAGCGGGGGACAGCCTATCTCTGGAAACACCATATATTTT. Residues: CASSGGQPISGNTIYF.

The rearrangement links TRBV2 to TRBJ2-5, with TRBD2 matching 7 bases. The trim removed 4 bases at V and 5 bases at J, leaving 13 bases unmatched. The CDR3 covers 16 residues. CDR1 is SNHLY and CDR2 is FYNNEI in the germline V gene. The CDR3, as DNA: TGTGCCAGCAGTGGGGGAGGGACCGCATATAGGGAGACCCAGTACTTC. It translates to CASSGGGTAYRETQYF. The full variable domain, in which reference TRBV2 and TRBJ2-5 provide the parts outside the CDR3, is EPEVTQTPSHQVTQMGQEVILRCVPISNHLYFYWYRQILGQKVEFLVSFYNNEISEKSEIFDDQFSVERPDGSNFTLKIRSTKLEDSAMYFCASSGGGTAYRETQYFGPGTRLLVL.

The V and J genes are TRBV10-3 and TRBJ1-2, with TRBD1 matching 8 bases. With V trimmed by 8 bases and J by 4 bases, 6 bases remained unmatched. CDR1 is ENHRY and CDR2 is SYGVKD in the germline V gene. This CDR3 contains 13 residues. The chain's CDR3 is CAISDRGTYGYTF. In nucleotides, the CDR3 is TGTGCCATCTCAGACAGGGGAACCTATGGCTACACCTTC.

The chain combines TRBV7-2 with TRBJ2-1, with D perhaps matching TRBD2 (5 bases). Trimming shortened V by 5 bases and J by 11 bases, and 10 bases separated the two germline ends. The CDR3 runs to 11 residues. The germline V gene has CDR1 SGHTA and CDR2 FQGNSA. The CDR3 bases are TGTGCCAGCAGCCTAACTAGAAAGCAGTTCTTC. It encodes CASSLTRKQFF.